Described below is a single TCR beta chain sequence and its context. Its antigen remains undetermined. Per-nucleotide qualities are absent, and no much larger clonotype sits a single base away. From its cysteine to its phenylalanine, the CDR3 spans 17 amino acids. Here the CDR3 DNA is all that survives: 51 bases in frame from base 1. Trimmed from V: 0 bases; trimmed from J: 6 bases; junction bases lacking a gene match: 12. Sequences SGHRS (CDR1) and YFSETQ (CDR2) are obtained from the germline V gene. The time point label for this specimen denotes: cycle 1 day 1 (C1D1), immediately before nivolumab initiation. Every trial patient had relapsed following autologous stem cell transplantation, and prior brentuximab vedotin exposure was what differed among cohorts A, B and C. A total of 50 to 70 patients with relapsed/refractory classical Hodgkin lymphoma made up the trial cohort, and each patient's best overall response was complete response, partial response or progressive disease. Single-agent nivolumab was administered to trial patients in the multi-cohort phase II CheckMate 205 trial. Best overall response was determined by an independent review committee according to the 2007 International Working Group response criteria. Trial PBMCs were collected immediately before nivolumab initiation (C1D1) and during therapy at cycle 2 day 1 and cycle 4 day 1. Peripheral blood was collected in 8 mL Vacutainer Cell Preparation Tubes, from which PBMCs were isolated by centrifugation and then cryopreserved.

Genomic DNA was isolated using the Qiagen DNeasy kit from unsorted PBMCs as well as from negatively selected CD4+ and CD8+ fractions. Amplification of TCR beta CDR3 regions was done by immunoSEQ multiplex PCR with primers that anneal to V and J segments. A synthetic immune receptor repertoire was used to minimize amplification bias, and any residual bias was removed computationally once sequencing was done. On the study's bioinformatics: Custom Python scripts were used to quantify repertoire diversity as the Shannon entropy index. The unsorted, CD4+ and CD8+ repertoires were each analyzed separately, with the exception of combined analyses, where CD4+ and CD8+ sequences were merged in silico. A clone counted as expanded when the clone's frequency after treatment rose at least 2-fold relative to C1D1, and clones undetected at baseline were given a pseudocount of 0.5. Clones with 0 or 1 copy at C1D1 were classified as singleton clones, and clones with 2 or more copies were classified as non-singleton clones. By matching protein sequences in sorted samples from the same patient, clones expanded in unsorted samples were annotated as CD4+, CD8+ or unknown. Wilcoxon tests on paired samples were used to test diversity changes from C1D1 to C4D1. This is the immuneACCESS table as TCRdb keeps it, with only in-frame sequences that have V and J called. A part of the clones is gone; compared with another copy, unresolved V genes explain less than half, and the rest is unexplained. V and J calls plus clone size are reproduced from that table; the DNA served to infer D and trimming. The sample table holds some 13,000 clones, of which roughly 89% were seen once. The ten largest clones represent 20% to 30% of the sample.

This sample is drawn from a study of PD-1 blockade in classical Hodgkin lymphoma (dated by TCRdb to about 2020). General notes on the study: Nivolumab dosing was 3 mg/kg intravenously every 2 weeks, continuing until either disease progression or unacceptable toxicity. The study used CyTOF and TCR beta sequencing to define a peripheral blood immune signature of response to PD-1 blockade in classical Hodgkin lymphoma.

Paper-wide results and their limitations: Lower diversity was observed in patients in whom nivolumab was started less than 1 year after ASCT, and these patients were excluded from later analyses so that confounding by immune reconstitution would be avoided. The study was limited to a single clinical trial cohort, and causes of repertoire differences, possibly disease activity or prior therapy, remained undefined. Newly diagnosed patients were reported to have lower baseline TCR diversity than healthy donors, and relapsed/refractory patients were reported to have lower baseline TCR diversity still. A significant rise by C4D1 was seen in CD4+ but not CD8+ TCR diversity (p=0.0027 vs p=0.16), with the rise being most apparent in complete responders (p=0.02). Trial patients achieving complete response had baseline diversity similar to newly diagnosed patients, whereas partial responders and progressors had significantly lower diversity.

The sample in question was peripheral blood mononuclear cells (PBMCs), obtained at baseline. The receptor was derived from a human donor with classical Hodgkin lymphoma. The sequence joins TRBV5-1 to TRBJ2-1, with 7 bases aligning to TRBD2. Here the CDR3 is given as CASSLELGGRALNEQFF. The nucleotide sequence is TGCGCCAGCAGCTTGGAGTTGGGAGGGAGGGCCCTCAATGAGCAGTTCTTC.